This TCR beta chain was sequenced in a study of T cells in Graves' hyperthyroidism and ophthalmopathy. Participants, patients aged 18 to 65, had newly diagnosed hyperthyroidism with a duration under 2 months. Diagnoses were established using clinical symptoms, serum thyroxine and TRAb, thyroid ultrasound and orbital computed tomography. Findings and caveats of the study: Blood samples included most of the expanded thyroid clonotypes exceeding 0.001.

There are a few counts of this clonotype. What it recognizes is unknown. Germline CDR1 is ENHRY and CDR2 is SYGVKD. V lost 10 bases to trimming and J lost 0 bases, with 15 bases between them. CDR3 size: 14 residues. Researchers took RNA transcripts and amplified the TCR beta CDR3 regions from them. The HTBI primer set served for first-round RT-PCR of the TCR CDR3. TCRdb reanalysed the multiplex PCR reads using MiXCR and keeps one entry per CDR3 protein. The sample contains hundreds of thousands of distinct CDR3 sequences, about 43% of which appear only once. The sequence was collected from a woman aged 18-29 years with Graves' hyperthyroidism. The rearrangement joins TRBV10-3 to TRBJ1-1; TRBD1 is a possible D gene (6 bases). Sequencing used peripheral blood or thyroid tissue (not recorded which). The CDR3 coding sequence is TGTGCCAGCAGAACAGGGATGATGAACACTGAAGCTTTCTTT. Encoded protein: CASRTGMMNTEAFF.